This TCR beta chain was documented in a study of lymphopenia after photon versus proton radiotherapy. General study findings and limits: Photon-treated patients lost naive T cells and TCR diversity; proton-treated stayed stable.

CDR1 and CDR2 (germline): LNHDA, SQIVND (reference sequence). V shed 1 base and J shed 12 bases, with 18 bases lying between them. The CDR3 loop spans 14 amino acids. TCRdb's copy holds only in-frame clones and misses some; the assay was immunoSEQ multiplex PCR. The table has about 83,000 clones, 65% to 85% seen once. On this clone: What it binds is not known.

Sample: peripheral blood, taken from a patient treated with proton-based radiotherapy. The V call is TRBV19, the J call TRBJ1-2; D unresolved. The TCR was taken from a man between 60 and 75 years old with pancreatic cancer. The CDR3 protein is CASSIVGGNGRHTF. DNA of the CDR3: TGTGCCAGTAGTATAGTAGGCGGGAATGGGCGCCACACCTTC.